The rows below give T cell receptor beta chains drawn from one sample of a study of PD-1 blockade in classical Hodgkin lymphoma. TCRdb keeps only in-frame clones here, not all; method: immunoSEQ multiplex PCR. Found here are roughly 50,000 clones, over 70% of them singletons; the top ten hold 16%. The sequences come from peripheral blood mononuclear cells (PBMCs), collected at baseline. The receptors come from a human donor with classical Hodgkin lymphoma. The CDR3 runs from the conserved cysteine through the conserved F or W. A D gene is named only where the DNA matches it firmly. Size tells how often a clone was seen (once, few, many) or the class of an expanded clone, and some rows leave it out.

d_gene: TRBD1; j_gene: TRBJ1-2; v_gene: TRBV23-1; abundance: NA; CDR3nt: TGCGCCAGCAGTCAACAAACGGGACAGCCAGGATCCACTAACTATGGCTACACCTTC; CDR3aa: CASSQQTGQPGSTNYGYTF
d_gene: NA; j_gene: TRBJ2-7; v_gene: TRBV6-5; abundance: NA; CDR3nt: TGTGCCAGCAGTTCCTCGGGCGAGCAGTACTTC; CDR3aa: CASSSSGEQYF
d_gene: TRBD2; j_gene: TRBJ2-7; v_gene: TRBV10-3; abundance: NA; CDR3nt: TGTGCCATCAGTAAAAGCGGTTCGGGGGGGGCACTCGAGCAGTACTTC; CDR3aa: CAISKSGSGGALEQYF
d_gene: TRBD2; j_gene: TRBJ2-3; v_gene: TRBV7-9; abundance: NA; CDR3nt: TGTGCCAGCAGCTCCCTAGCGGGGGGTACAGATACGCAGTATTTT; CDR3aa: CASSSLAGGTDTQYF
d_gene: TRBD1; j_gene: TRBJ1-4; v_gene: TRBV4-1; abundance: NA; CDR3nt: TGCGCCAGCAGCCAACACTCCGGGACAGGGAATGAAAAACTGTTTTTT; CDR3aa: CASSQHSGTGNEKLFF
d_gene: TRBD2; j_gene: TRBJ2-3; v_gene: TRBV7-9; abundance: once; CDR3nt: TGTGCCAGCAGCTTAGGGACTAGCGGATCGACAGATACGCAGTATTTT; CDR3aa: CASSLGTSGSTDTQYF
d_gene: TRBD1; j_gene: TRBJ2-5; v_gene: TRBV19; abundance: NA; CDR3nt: TGTGCCAGTAACGGACAGGGCGGCCTTCAAGAGACCCAGTACTTC; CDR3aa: CASNGQGGLQETQYF
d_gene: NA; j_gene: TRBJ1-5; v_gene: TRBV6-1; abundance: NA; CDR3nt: TGTGCCAGCAGTGAATTTCCCAGGGGAAATCAGCCCCAGCATTTT; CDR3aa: CASSEFPRGNQPQHF
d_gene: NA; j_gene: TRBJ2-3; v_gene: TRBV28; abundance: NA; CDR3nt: TGTGCCAGCAGTTTGATATTGGAGGGACTTGAAGATACGCAGTATTTT; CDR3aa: CASSLILEGLEDTQYF
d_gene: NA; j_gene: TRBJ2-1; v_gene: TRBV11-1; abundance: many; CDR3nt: TGTGCCAGCAGCTTAGGGTCCTCGTCCAATGAGCAGTTCTTC; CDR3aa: CASSLGSSSNEQFF
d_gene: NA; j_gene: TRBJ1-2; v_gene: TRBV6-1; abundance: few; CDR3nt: TGTGCCAGCAGTGAGAGGACCTATGGCTACACCTTC; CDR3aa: CASSERTYGYTF
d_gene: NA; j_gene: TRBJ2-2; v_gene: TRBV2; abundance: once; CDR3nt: TGTGCCAGTACCCGGACCCGGGACACCGGGGAGCTGTTTTTT; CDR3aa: CASTRTRDTGELFF
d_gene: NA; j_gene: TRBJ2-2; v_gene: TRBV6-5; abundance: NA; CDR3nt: TGTGCCAGCAGTTACATGGGGGAGGTCACCGGGGAGCTGTTTTTT; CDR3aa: CASSYMGEVTGELFF
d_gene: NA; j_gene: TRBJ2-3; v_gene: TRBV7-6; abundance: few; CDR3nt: TGTGCCAGCAGCTTAACCCAGGCCACAGATACGCAGTATTTT; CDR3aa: CASSLTQATDTQYF
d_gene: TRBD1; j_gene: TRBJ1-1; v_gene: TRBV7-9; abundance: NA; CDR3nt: TGTGCCAGCAGCTTATTCACAGGGGGTCTGTCTGAAGCTTTCTTT; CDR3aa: CASSLFTGGLSEAFF
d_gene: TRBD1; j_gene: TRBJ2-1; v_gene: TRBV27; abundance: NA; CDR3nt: TGTGCCAGCAGCGTCCGGGGACAGGGTTACAATGAGCAGTTCTTC; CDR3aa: CASSVRGQGYNEQFF
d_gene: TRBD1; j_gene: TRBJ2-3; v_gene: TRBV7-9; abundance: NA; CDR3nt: TGTGCCAGCAGCTTATCACTGGACAGGGAAGTATGGTATTTT; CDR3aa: CASSLSLDREVWYF
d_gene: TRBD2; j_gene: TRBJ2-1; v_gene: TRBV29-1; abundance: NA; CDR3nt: TGCAGCGTTGAAGTAGCGGGAGTAAGTACTGAGCAGTTCTTC; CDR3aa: CSVEVAGVSTEQFF
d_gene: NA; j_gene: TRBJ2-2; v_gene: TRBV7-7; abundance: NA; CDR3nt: TGTGCTAGCAGCCCCTCTTTGACCGGGGAGCTGTTTTTT; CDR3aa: CASSPSLTGELFF
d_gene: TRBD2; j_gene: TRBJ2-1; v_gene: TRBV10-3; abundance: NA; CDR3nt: TGTGCCATCCAGCGGGAGGGCCTATTAAGAAATGAGCAGTTCTTC; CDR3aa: CAIQREGLLRNEQFF
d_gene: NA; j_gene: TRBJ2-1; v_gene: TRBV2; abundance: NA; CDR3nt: TGTGCCAGCAGTGATCGTCGTAGGGATGAGCAGTTCTTC; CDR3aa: CASSDRRRDEQFF
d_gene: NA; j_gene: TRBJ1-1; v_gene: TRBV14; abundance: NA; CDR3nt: TGTGCCAGCAGCGACGGACAAATCCTGAACACTGAAGCTTTCTTT; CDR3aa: CASSDGQILNTEAFF
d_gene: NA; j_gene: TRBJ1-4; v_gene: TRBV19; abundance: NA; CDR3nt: TGTGCCAGTAGTATTTCGGGCCCCTATAATGAAAAACTGTTTTTT; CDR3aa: CASSISGPYNEKLFF
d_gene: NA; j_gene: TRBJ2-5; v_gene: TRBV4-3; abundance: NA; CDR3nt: TGCGCCAGCAGCCAAGATTGGAAGACCCAGTACTTC; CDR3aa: CASSQDWKTQYF
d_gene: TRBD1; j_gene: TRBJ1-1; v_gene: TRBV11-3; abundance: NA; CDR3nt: TGTGCCAGCAGCCCGGGACAGGGGCGGACCGAGAACACTGAAGCTTTCTTT; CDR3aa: CASSPGQGRTENTEAFF
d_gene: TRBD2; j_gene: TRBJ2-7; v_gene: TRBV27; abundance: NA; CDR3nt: TGTGCCCCGACTAGCGGGAGGGGTAGGCATGGCTCCTACGAGCAGTACTTC; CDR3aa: CAPTSGRGRHGSYEQYF
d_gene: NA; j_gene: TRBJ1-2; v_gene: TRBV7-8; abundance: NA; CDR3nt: TGTGCCAGCAGCTTAGGCGGGGACTTTGATCCACCTTACTATGGCTACACCTTC; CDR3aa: CASSLGGDFDPPYYGYTF
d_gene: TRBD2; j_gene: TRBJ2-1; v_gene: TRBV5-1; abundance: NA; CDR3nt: TGCGCCAGCAGCTCGGGACTAGCGTACGAGCAGTTCTTC; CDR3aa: CASSSGLAYEQFF
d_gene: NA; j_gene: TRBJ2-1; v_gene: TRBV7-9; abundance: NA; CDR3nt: TGTGCCAGCAGCTTAATAGGTGAGCAGTTCTTC; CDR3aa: CASSLIGEQFF
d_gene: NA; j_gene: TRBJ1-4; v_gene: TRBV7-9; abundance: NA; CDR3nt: TGTGCCAGCAGCCTAAACAGGGCAACTAATGAAAAACTGTTTTTT; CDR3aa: CASSLNRATNEKLFF
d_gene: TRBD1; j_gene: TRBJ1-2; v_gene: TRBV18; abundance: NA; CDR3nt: TGTGCCAGCTCACCGTCGCCCGGGACAGGGGGCGGAGGGGAGTATGGCTACACCTTC; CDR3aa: CASSPSPGTGGGGEYGYTF
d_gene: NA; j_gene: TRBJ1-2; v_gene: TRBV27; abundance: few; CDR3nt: TGTGCCAGCAGTTTCCAGTACAACTATGGCTACACCTTC; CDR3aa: CASSFQYNYGYTF
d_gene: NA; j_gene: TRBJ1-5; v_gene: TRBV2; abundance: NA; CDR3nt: TGTGCCAGCAGTGTGGACCGAATTAGCAATCAGCCCCAGCATTTT; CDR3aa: CASSVDRISNQPQHF
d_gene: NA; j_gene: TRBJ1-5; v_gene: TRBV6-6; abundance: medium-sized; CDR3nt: TGTGCCAGCAGTTACTTCCCAGAGGGGAATCAGCCCCAGCATTTT; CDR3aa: CASSYFPEGNQPQHF
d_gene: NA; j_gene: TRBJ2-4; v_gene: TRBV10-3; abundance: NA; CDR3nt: TGTGCCACCCAAACGCTCAGGGGCGAGGGCATTCAGTACTTC; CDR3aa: CATQTLRGEGIQYF
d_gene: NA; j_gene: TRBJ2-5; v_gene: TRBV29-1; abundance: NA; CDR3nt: TGCAGCGTTGGGGGCAGGGGGGGAGAGACCCAGTACTTC; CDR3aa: CSVGGRGGETQYF
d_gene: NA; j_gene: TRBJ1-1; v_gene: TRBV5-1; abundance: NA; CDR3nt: TGCGCCAGCAGCCGGGGGCAGAGTCAAGCTTTCTTT; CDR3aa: CASSRGQSQAFF
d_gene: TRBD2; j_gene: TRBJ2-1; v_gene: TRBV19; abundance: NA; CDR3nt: TGTGCCAGTAGTCCTAAGCCGGCACTAGCGGGGAACAATGAGCAGTTCTTC; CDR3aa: CASSPKPALAGNNEQFF
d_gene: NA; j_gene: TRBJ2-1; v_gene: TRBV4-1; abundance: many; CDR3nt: TGCGCCAGCAGCCAAGATAGGGGGGGAAATGAGCAGTTCTTC; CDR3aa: CASSQDRGGNEQFF
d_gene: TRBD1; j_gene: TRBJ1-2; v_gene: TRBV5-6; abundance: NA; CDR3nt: TGTGCCAGCAGCTTTATCGCGACAGGGAGAGGCTACACCTTC; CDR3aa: CASSFIATGRGYTF
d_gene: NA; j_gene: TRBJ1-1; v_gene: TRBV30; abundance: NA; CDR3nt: TGTGCCTGGAGGACGAGACAGCAGAACACTGAAGCTTTCTTT; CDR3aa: CAWRTRQQNTEAFF
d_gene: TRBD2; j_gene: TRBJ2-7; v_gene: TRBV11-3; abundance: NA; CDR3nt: TGTGCCAGCAGCTTAGCCGGGAGGGCCGACGAGCAGTACTTC; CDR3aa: CASSLAGRADEQYF
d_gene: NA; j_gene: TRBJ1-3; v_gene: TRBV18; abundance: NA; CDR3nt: TGTGCCAGCTCACCTCGGACGGGGCACTCTGGAAACACCATATATTTT; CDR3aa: CASSPRTGHSGNTIYF
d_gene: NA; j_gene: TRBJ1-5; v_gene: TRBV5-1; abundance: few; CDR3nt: TGCGCCAGCAGCTTGGATGGGAACGCGGGCAATCAGCCCCAGCATTTT; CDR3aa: CASSLDGNAGNQPQHF
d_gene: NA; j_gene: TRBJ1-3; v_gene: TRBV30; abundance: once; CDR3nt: TGTGCCTGGGCGACGGCAGCTGGAAACACCATATATTTT; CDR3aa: CAWATAAGNTIYF
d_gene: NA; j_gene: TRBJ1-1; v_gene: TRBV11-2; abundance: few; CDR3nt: TGTGCCAGCAGCTTAGAGGGGGGGGGCCCCAGAGGAGCTTTCTTT; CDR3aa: CASSLEGGGPRGAFF
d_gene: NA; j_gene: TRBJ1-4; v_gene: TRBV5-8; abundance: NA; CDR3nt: TGTGCCAGCAGCTTTCCAGGTAGCCTCTCGAATCGCCTGAATGAAAAACTGTTTTTT; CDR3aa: CASSFPGSLSNRLNEKLFF
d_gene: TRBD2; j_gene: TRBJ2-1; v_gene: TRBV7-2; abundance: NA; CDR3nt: TGTGCCAGCAGCTTCACCGGGACTAGCGGCTACAATGAGCAGTTCTTC; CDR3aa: CASSFTGTSGYNEQFF